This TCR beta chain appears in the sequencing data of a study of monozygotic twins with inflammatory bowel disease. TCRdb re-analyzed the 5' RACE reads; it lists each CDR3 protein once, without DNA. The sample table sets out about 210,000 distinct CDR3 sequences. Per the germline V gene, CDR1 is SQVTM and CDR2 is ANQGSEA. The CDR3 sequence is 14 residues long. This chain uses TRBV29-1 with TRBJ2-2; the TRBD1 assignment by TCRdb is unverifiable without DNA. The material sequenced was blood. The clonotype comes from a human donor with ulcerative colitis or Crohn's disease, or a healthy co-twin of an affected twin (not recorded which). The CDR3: CSGAIQGRTGELFF.